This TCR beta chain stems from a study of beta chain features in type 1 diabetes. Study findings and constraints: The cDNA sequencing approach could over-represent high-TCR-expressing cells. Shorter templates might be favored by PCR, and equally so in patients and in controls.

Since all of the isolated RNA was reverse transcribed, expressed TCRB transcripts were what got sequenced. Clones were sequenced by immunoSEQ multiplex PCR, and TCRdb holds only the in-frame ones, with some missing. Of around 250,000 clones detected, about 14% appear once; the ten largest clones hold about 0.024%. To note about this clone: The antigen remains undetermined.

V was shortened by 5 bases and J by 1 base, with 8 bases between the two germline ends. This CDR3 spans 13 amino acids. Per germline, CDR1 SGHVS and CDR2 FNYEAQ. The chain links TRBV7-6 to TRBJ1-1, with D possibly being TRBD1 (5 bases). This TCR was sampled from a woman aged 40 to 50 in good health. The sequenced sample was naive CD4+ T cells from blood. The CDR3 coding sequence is TGTGCCAGCAGCAAAGGACAGAACACTGAAGCTTTCTTT. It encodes CASSKGQNTEAFF.